This entry lists 8 T cell receptor beta chains sequenced from one sample in a study of blood T cells in healthy people across ages. Primers used in a second PCR of roughly 6 to 12 cycles were a sample-barcoded 5' primer and a J-beta primer mix. TCRdb passed the 5' RACE reads through MiXCR, listing each CDR3 protein once. The sample lists fewer than 650,000 distinct CDR3 sequences, about 27% occurring once. The data were also submitted as part of a second study, on T cells of mothers and their children.

The sequencing sample was made of blood. The receptor source for this set is a boy under 10 years old in good health.

This clonotype turned up a few times. The chain uses TRBV11-2 and TRBJ2-5; 10 nucleotides align to TRBD2. This CDR3 comprises 17 residues. Germline lookup yields CDR1 SGHAT and CDR2 FQNNGV. V dropped 5 bases and J dropped 5; count of bases not matched to a gene: 14. The CDR3 here is CASSRPGLAKFSETQYF. The CDR3 DNA follows: TGTGCCAGCAGCCGGCCGGGACTAGCGAAGTTTAGTGAGACCCAGTACTTC.

Ten or more counts support this clonotype. The germline gene is not matched at one end of the junction; a read error may be the cause. CDR3 bases: TGTGCCAGTTCACTGACGGATCAAGAGACCCAGTACTTC. It translates to CASSLTDQETQYF. This chain uses TRBV18 with TRBJ2-5; D call uncertain. CDR3 length: 13 amino acids. Germline V gene sequence: CDR1 KGHSH, CDR2 LQKENI.

The rearrangement joins TRBV11-2 to TRBJ2-5; TRBD2 aligns across 14 bases. After removal of 1 base from V and 8 bases from J, the junction contained 6 bases not matched to a gene. The CDR3 sequence is 16 residues long. Germline CDR1 is SGHAT and CDR2 is FQNNGV. As DNA, the CDR3 is TGTGCCAGCAGCTTAGCTGTTGGACTAGCGGGAGGTACCCAGTACTTC. This gives the protein CASSLAVGLAGGTQYF.

This clonotype was seen only a few times. V usage is TRBV7-8 and J usage is TRBJ1-2; D call uncertain. The germline V gene encodes CDR1 SGHVS and CDR2 FQNEAQ. The CDR3 loop spans 14 amino acids. Between the trimmed V and J ends, which lost 6 bases and 3 bases, there was a span of 14 bases. In DNA form, the CDR3 reads TGTGCCAGCAGGAGAACCGACAAGTACTATGGCTACACCTTC. It encodes CASRRTDKYYGYTF. The whole variable domain, filled in from reference TRBV7-8 and TRBJ1-2, reads GAGVSQSPRYKVAKRGQDVALRCDPISGHVSLFWYQQALGQGPEFLTYFQNEAQLDKSGLPSDRFFAERPEGSVSTLKIQRTQQEDSAVYLCASRRTDKYYGYTFGSGTRLTVV.

The chain is built from TRBV5-1 and TRBJ2-7; a weak D match, TRBD1 (5 bases). This CDR3 contains 14 residues. Trimming took 3 bases from V and 3 from J, leaving 13 bases between them. CDR1 SGHRS and CDR2 YFSETQ come from the germline V gene. The CDR3, as DNA: TGCGCCAGCAGCTCCTGGGGCAGAAACTACGAGCAGTACTTC. Translation gives CASSSWGRNYEQYF.

In its sample, this clonotype was seen a few times. The rearrangement uses TRBV27 and TRBJ2-7; TRBD2 matches at 7 bases. J gave up 3 bases and V 2 bases, and 13 bases lay outside the gene matches. This CDR3 spans 17 amino acids. Germline V gene sequence: CDR1 MNHEY, CDR2 SMNVEV (reference sequence). This CDR3 is CASSLLPGLPPIYEQYF. The CDR3 DNA is TGTGCCAGCAGTTTACTCCCGGGACTACCACCCATCTACGAGCAGTACTTC.

The V gene is TRBV27, the J gene TRBJ2-1; D remains ambiguous. V was trimmed by 1 base and J by 1 base, leaving 8 bases between them. This CDR3 is 15 amino acids long. Germline V gene data show CDR1 as MNHEY and CDR2 as SMNVEV (reference sequence). The CDR3 coding sequence is TGTGCCAGCAGTTTATTTGAGAAATCCTACAATGAGCAGTTCTTC. Translating gives CASSLFEKSYNEQFF.

The V gene is TRBV4-2, the J gene TRBJ2-2; a possible D gene is TRBD1 (6 bases). Per the germline V gene, CDR1 is LGHNA and CDR2 is YNFKEQ. Between the trimmed V and J ends, which lost 4 bases and 4 bases, there was a span of 19 bases. The CDR3 totals 17 residues. CDR3 residues: CASSPGDAGLSTGELFF. Written as DNA, the CDR3 is TGTGCCAGCAGCCCAGGGGACGCAGGGCTTAGCACCGGGGAGCTGTTTTTT.